The entry below describes one TCR beta chain. Its antigen is not yet known. No much larger clone exists at a distance of one base, and base qualities are not known. A distance of 14 bases separates the germline ends of V and J, which lose 6 bases and 5 bases respectively. The CDR3 starts with the cysteine, ends with the phenylalanine, and has 13 residues. Just CDR3 DNA is preserved here, 39 bases in frame from base 1. The germline V gene encodes CDR1 MNHNS and CDR2 SASEGT. Sequencing was performed on an Illumina HiSeq 1500. TCRdb reprocessing: public reads trimmed at Q25 with fastp, clones called with MiXCR, in-frame beta chains kept. Each entry merges the rows of one CDR3 protein and shows their most common DNA and genes. The sample records under 500,000 distinct CDR3 sequences, approximately 46% of which are singletons. About 41% of the sample is held by the ten biggest clonotypes. The meaning of the sample's treatment or condition label: in vitro stimulation with specific CMV peptide epitopes to enrich CMV-specific T cells.

This specimen comes from a study of T cell repertoires in cytomegalovirus infection (dated by TCRdb to between 2018 and 2020). Study-wide context: Recently identified HLA-C-restricted CMV epitopes, whose presentation resists viral immunomodulation, were targeted by peptide stimulations together with well-studied HLA-B-restricted epitopes. Donor HLA type was relevant to the analysis, as public TCR beta signatures indicated carriage of CMV infection together with the matching HLA type.

Findings and caveats that apply to the study as a whole: The ex vivo response was dominated by HLA-C-restricted CMV-specific TCR beta clonotypes, which also provided the single most frequent clonotype in two of eight donors. In both this cohort and an independent cohort of 352 donors, the cumulative frequency of public TCR beta family members distinguished carriers of CMV infection plus the relevant HLA type.

Sample: cultured PBMCs, taken from culture after CMV antigen stimulation. The source is a human donor in good health (CMV status not recorded). Some clones in this sample may be carry-over from other donors' samples. The sequence joins TRBV6-1 to TRBJ2-7; TRBD2 could be the D gene, as 5 bases match. The nucleotide sequence is given as TGTGCCAGCAGCCCTACTAGGTCCCACGAGCAGTACTTC. This codes for CASSPTRSHEQYF.